These 27 T cell receptor beta chains share one sample of origin, sequenced in a study of OX40 agonist ivuxolimab in advanced cancers. Using immunoSEQ multiplex PCR, the repertoire was profiled, and TCRdb retains in-frame clones only, with some absent. The sample gives 60,000 to 80,000 clones, 86% of which show up once; 8% to 10% is in the top ten. This specimen consisted of CD4+ or CD8+ T cells sorted from blood, obtained in a trial of the OX40 agonist ivuxolimab. These receptor sequences come from an adult with an advanced solid tumor such as melanoma, head and neck, liver or kidney cancer.

This chain connects TRBV15 to TRBJ1-2, with D perhaps matching TRBD1 (5 bases). V gave up 0 bases and J gave up 4 bases, with 9 bases separating them. Germline values: CDR1 LNHNV, CDR2 YYDKDF (reference sequence). This CDR3 region has 14 residues. The CDR3 DNA is TGTGCCACCAGCAGAGATCGAGGGGTCTATGGCTACACCTTC. Protein product: CATSRDRGVYGYTF.

V is TRBV6-1 and J is TRBJ2-2; D gene unclear. V dropped 4 bases and J dropped 9 bases, with 0 bases sitting between them. The CDR3 length is 9 residues. From germline, CDR1 is MNHNS and CDR2 SASEGT. CDR3 in amino acids: CASSGELFF. CDR3 in DNA: TGTGCCAGCAGTGGGGAGCTGTTTTTT.

The chain joins TRBV19 to TRBJ1-3; maybe TRBD1 (6 bases). With 9 bases removed from V and 2 bases from J, the gap between germline ends came to 17 bases. CDR1 LNHDA and CDR2 SQIVND come from the germline V gene (reference sequence). The CDR3 totals 15 residues. Written as DNA, the CDR3 is TGTGCCAGCGGGGGCACAAAGGCCGCTGGAAACACCATATATTTT. Its translation: CASGGTKAAGNTIYF. Complete variable domain (other parts from reference TRBV19 and TRBJ1-3): DGGITQSPKYLFRKEGQNVTLSCEQNLNHDAMYWYRQDPGQGLRLIYYSQIVNDFQKGDIAEGYSVSREKKESFPLTVTSAQKNPTAFYLCASGGTKAAGNTIYFGEGSWLTVV.

The chain links TRBV7-2 to TRBJ2-5, with TRBD2 as a possible D gene (6 bases). The CDR3 sequence is 15 residues long. Per the germline V gene, CDR1 is SGHTA and CDR2 is FQGNSA. Trimming shortened V by 6 bases and J by 1 base, and 15 bases separated the two germline ends. CDR3 nucleotide sequence: TGTGCCAGCAGGGGGAGGAAGGGTCCCCAAGAGACCCAGTACTTC. Its protein product is CASRGRKGPQETQYF.

The rearrangement uses TRBV7-2 and TRBJ1-5; perhaps TRBD1 as D (5 bases). The CDR3 runs 14 residues. CDR1 and CDR2 from the germline V gene are SGHTA and FQGNSA. V dropped 5 bases and J dropped 4 bases, with 12 bases sitting between them. CDR3 sequence reads: CASSNNGGNQPQHF. CDR3 DNA sequence: TGTGCCAGCAGCAACAATGGGGGAAATCAGCCCCAGCATTTT.

V usage is TRBV11-3 and J usage is TRBJ2-1, with D perhaps matching TRBD2 (5 bases). The ends were cut back, 7 bases at V and 6 bases at J, with 25 bases in the middle. CDR3 size: 17 residues. Germline loops: CDR1 SGHNT, CDR2 YENEEA. For the CDR3, the DNA is TGTGCCAGCAACCGTGAAGGCCGTGCTCTAGGAGGCAATGAGCAGTTCTTC. Translated: CASNREGRALGGNEQFF.

The V call is TRBV28, the J call TRBJ1-2; D gene unclear. The germline gives CDR1 MDHEN, CDR2 SYDVKM. Trimming stripped 2 bases from V and 6 bases from J, with 10 bases between. CDR3 length: 13 amino acids. CDR3 in DNA: TGTGCCAGCAGTTTAGGGAGGTATGATGGCTACACCTTC. Translation gives CASSLGRYDGYTF.

The V call is TRBV6-1, the J call TRBJ2-5; D is unclear. This CDR3 region has 11 residues. Germline CDR1 and CDR2: MNHNS and SASEGT. Trimming removed 7 bases from V and 3 bases from J, with 6 bases in between. In DNA, the CDR3 is TGTGCCAGCAATCTCGAAGAGACCCAGTACTTC. Translation: CASNLEETQYF.

The rearrangement links TRBV9 to TRBJ1-2, with D possibly TRBD1 on 5 matching bases. CDR1 is SGDLS and CDR2 is YYNGEE in the germline V gene. Trimming removed 3 bases from V and 5 bases from J, with 14 bases in between. The CDR3 runs 14 residues. The CDR3 here is CASSATVKGYGYTF. CDR3 DNA sequence: TGTGCCAGCAGCGCAACGGTGAAGGGGTATGGCTACACCTTC.

This chain links TRBV7-8 with TRBJ2-3; 8 nucleotides agree with TRBD1. CDR3 length equals 14 residues. Germline V CDR1 and CDR2: SGHVS, FQNEAQ. Trimming took 5 bases from V and 3 from J; bases not matched to a gene: 4. This CDR3 reads CASSRGQGTDTQYF. The CDR3 coding sequence is TGTGCCAGCAGCCGAGGACAGGGTACAGATACGCAGTATTTT. The full variable domain, in which reference TRBV7-8 and TRBJ2-3 provide the parts outside the CDR3, is GAGVSQSPRYKVAKRGQDVALRCDPISGHVSLFWYQQALGQGPEFLTYFQNEAQLDKSGLPSDRFFAERPEGSVSTLKIQRTQQEDSAVYLCASSRGQGTDTQYFGPGTRLTVL.

This clone was observed a single time. The V and J genes are TRBV2 and TRBJ2-1; possible D gene TRBD2, 5 bases. V was shortened by 6 bases and J by 9 bases, with 21 bases between the two germline ends. CDR1 and CDR2 from the germline V gene are SNHLY and FYNNEI. CDR3 length: 15 residues. CDR3 sequence: CASSELGGGYGEQFF. CDR3 DNA sequence: TGTGCCAGCAGCGAACTAGGAGGCGGATACGGTGAGCAGTTCTTC.

This chain joins TRBV5-1 and TRBJ2-6; 10 bases line up with TRBD1. This CDR3 has 18 amino acids. Looked up from germline, CDR1 is SGHRS and CDR2 is YFSETQ. V was pared by 0 bases and J by 2 bases, with 5 bases of the junction left unmatched. The CDR3 reads CASSLDGTGVTGANVLTF. DNA of the CDR3: TGCGCCAGCAGCTTGGATGGGACAGGGGTTACTGGGGCCAACGTCCTGACTTTC.

This chain connects TRBV7-2 to TRBJ1-4; D gene unclear. The CDR3 runs to 13 residues. Per the germline V gene, CDR1 is SGHTA and CDR2 is FQGNSA. V gave up 5 bases and J gave up 6 bases, with 10 bases separating them. For the CDR3, the DNA is TGTGCCAGCAGCCGATCGTTCGATGAAAAACTGTTTTTT. It translates to CASSRSFDEKLFF.

The V call is TRBV7-9, the J call TRBJ2-1; perhaps TRBD2 as D (6 bases). The CDR3 totals 15 residues. V lost 5 bases to trimming and J lost 7 bases, with 18 bases between them. Germline assignment: CDR1 SEHNR and CDR2 FQNEAQ (reference sequence). CDR3 in amino acids: CASSPRLVEGNEQFF. CDR3 sequence (DNA): TGTGCCAGCAGCCCACGTCTGGTGGAGGGGAATGAGCAGTTCTTC.

The chain has TRBV18 and TRBJ1-1; D is uncertain. V was pared by 3 bases and J by 7 bases, with 12 bases between. The CDR3 loop spans 13 amino acids. Germline V gene lookup returns CDR1 KGHSH and CDR2 LQKENI. The CDR3 protein is CASSPGQTNEAFF. For the CDR3, the DNA is TGTGCCAGCTCACCCGGGCAGACAAATGAAGCTTTCTTT. The full variable domain, completed using reference TRBV18 and TRBJ1-1, is NAGVMQNPRHLVRRRGQEARLRCSPMKGHSHVYWYRQLPEEGLKFMVYLQKENIIDESGMPKERFSAEFPKEGPSILRIQQVVRGDSAAYFCASSPGQTNEAFFGQGTRLTVV.

The gene calls are TRBV5-4 and TRBJ2-5; the match to TRBD1 covers 9 bases. Germline-derived CDR1 and CDR2 are SGHNT and YYREEE (reference sequence). The V gene end was trimmed by 3 bases and the J gene end by 3 bases; junction bases not matched to a gene: 18. This CDR3 contains 19 residues. CDR3 protein: CASSSGHGTGTDIKETQYF. Here the CDR3 DNA reads TGTGCCAGCAGCTCCGGCCATGGGACAGGGACCGATATTAAAGAGACCCAGTACTTC.

V is TRBV21-1 and J is TRBJ2-5; the D call TRBD2 from the table was never checked on the DNA. TRBV21-1 is an annotated pseudogene. This CDR3 region has 13 residues. The CDR3 DNA reads as TGTGCCAGCAGCAATAAGAAGGCGGGGACCCAGTACTTC. Its translation is CASSNKKAGTQYF.

The chain employs TRBV6-5 and TRBJ1-1; TRBD1 is a possible D gene (5 bases). There are 15 residues in the CDR3. The V end lost 5 bases, the J end lost 4 bases, and 17 bases lay between the germline ends. Germline V CDR1 and CDR2: MNHEY, SVGAGI. CDR3 residues: CASSVSGGSTTEAFF. The CDR3 bases are TGTGCCAGCAGTGTTTCGGGGGGGAGCACCACTGAAGCTTTCTTT.

This clone has a single count. The genes are TRBV6-4 and TRBJ1-6; TRBD1 aligns across 7 bases. After removal of 4 bases from V and 10 bases from J, the junction contained 10 bases not matched to a gene. The CDR3 is 15 residues long. The V gene's germline CDR1 is MRHNA and CDR2 SNTAGT. CDR3 amino acids: CASSGQGGGNSPLHF. DNA for the CDR3: TGTGCCAGCAGTGGACAGGGAGGAGGTAACTCACCCCTCCACTTT.

The rearrangement joins TRBV5-1 to TRBJ1-6; TRBD1 is a possible D gene (5 bases). Trimming cost V 0 bases and J 11 bases, with 15 bases left between them. The CDR3 has 15 amino acids. The germline gives CDR1 SGHRS, CDR2 YFSETQ. The CDR3 reads CASSLAGDVRAPLHF. The DNA for the CDR3 is TGCGCCAGCAGCTTGGCGGGGGATGTAAGGGCACCCCTCCACTTT.

The chain uses TRBV7-3 and TRBJ1-1; D is perhaps TRBD1 (5 bases). V was clipped by 3 bases and J by 2 bases, with 7 bases between them. Looked up from germline, CDR1 is SGHTA and CDR2 is FQGTGA. This CDR3 has 13 amino acids. The CDR3 coding sequence is TGTGCCAGCAGCTTTAGGGGTAACACTGAAGCTTTCTTT. This gives the protein CASSFRGNTEAFF.

The chain recombines TRBV2 with TRBJ1-5; D gene uncertain. This CDR3 is built from 14 residues. Trimming removed 7 bases from V and 0 bases from J, with 10 bases in between. In germline, CDR1 is SNHLY, CDR2 FYNNEI. CDR3 region: CASTRDNSNQPQHF. In nucleotides, the CDR3 is TGTGCCAGCACGAGAGACAATAGCAATCAGCCCCAGCATTTT.

The chain links TRBV15 to TRBJ1-5; D uncertain. CDR3 length equals 12 residues. With 0 bases removed from V and 6 bases from J, the gap between germline ends came to 3 bases. Germline CDR1 is LNHNV and CDR2 is YYDKDF (reference sequence). Here the CDR3 reads CATSRDSQPQHF. The CDR3 coding sequence is TGTGCCACCAGCAGAGATAGTCAGCCCCAGCATTTT.

V and J are TRBV6-1 and TRBJ2-2; D is possibly TRBD1 (6 bases). V dropped 6 bases and J dropped 3 bases, with 14 bases sitting between them. Germline V CDR1 and CDR2: MNHNS, SASEGT. This CDR3 spans 15 amino acids. The CDR3 loop is CASSTVTGYTGELFF. For the CDR3, the DNA is TGTGCCAGCAGCACCGTGACAGGTTACACCGGGGAGCTGTTTTTT.

A single count supports this clone. The chain links TRBV11-3 to TRBJ2-1, with a possible D match to TRBD1 (5 bases). CDR1 and CDR2 from the germline V gene are SGHNT and YENEEA. V lost 3 bases and J 2 bases, leaving 5 bases between the germline ends. The CDR3 sequence is 13 residues long. Here the CDR3 reads CASSLTAYNEQFF. DNA of the CDR3: TGTGCCAGCAGCTTGACAGCCTACAATGAGCAGTTCTTC.

The rearrangement uses TRBV2 and TRBJ1-2, with 8 bases identical to TRBD1. CDR1 is SNHLY and CDR2 is FYNNEI in the germline V gene. CDR3 length: 14 amino acids. The junction had 3 bases not matched to a gene; V was cut back by 6 bases and J by 0 bases. The CDR3 region is CASRGDRTNYGYTF. The DNA for the CDR3 is TGTGCCAGCAGGGGGGACAGGACTAACTATGGCTACACCTTC.

The V gene is TRBV7-2, the J gene TRBJ1-1; D is ambiguous. The CDR3 loop spans 12 amino acids. Trimming stripped 3 bases from V and 5 bases from J, with 7 bases between. Germline CDR1 reads SGHTA; CDR2 reads FQGNSA. CDR3 nucleotides: TGTGCCAGCAGCTTTAGGGAAACTGAAGCTTTCTTT. This codes for CASSFRETEAFF.